The 9 T cell receptor beta chains listed next were all sequenced from one sample in a study of shared clonotypes between healthy human individuals. Sequencing was performed with immunoSEQ multiplex PCR; in TCRdb, only in-frame clones are kept and a portion is missing. The data hold around 2.1 million clones, with 95% observed a single time. The sequenced sample was naive CD4+ T cells sorted from blood. Specified subset: CD45RA+ positively selected. Every receptor here comes from a man aged 18 to 29 in good health.

The chain couples TRBV5-1 to TRBJ2-7; 11 bases align to TRBD2. The junction had 5 bases not matched to a gene; V was cut back by 4 bases and J by 5 bases. Germline V CDR1 and CDR2: SGHRS, YFSETQ. The CDR3 totals 14 residues. The CDR3 reads CASSPGTSGDEQYF. DNA of the CDR3: TGCGCCAGCAGCCCCGGGACTAGCGGTGACGAGCAGTACTTC.

The chain employs TRBV25-1 and TRBJ2-7, with 9 positions matching TRBD1. With V trimmed by 1 base and J by 2 bases, 6 bases remained unmatched. CDR1 is MGHDK and CDR2 is SYGVNS in the germline V gene. The CDR3 runs 16 residues. In nucleotides, the CDR3 is TGTGCCAGCAGTGAATCCCGATGGACAGGGGCCTACGAGCAGTACTTC. This gives the protein CASSESRWTGAYEQYF.

On this clone itself: Different DNA sequences within this sample yield the same CDR3. The V gene is TRBV5-1, the J gene TRBJ2-3; either TRBD1 or TRBD2 may supply D (5 bases each). Trimming stripped 0 bases from V and 2 bases from J, with 7 bases between. The CDR3 runs to 14 residues. Germline lookup yields CDR1 SGHRS and CDR2 YFSETQ. The CDR3 protein is CASSLEGTTDTQYF. The CDR3 DNA is TGCGCCAGCAGCTTGGAAGGGACCACAGATACGCAGTATTTT.

The chain carries TRBV30 and TRBJ2-7; possibly TRBD2 for D (5 bases). Trimming took 4 bases from V and 5 from J, leaving 18 bases between them. The CDR3 runs to 14 residues. CDR1 is GTSNPN, CDR2 SVGIG, per germline (reference sequence). CDR3 in amino acids: CAWTPGTRANEQYF. The CDR3 DNA reads TGTGCCTGGACTCCGGGAACTCGTGCCAACGAGCAGTACTTC.

The gene calls are TRBV5-1 and TRBJ2-1, with D possibly TRBD1 on 6 matching bases. The CDR3 covers 16 residues. The V gene lost 7 bases and the J gene lost 1 base, with 18 bases spanning the gap. Germline V gene sequence: CDR1 SGHRS, CDR2 YFSETQ. CDR3 residues: CASSPHAGESYNEQFF. The CDR3 DNA follows: TGCGCCAGCTCTCCGCACGCAGGGGAATCCTACAATGAGCAGTTCTTC.

This chain links TRBV11-2 with TRBJ1-1; 7 nucleotides align to TRBD1. Looked up from germline, CDR1 is SGHAT and CDR2 is FQNNGV. J lost 2 bases, V lost 6 bases, and 9 bases had no gene match. The CDR3 length is 15 residues. CDR3 sequence reads: CASRTGVVDNTEAFF. CDR3 bases: TGTGCCAGCAGAACAGGGGTAGTGGATAACACTGAAGCTTTCTTT.

This rearrangement joins TRBV29-1 to TRBJ1-2, with D tentatively TRBD1 (5 bases). Trimming pared 3 bases from V and 2 bases from J, leaving 13 bases between. The CDR3 loop spans 14 amino acids. CDR1 is SQVTM and CDR2 is ANQGSEA in the germline V gene. The CDR3, as DNA: TGCAGCGTTGAGGGAGGGACTGAGAACTATGGCTACACCTTC. Protein product: CSVEGGTENYGYTF. Using reference TRBV29-1 and TRBJ1-2 for the parts outside the CDR3, the full variable domain is SAVISQKPSRDICQRGTSLTIQCQVDSQVTMMFWYRQQPGQSLTLIATANQGSEATYESGFVIDKFPISRPNLTFSTLTVSNMSPEDSSIYLCSVEGGTENYGYTFGSGTRLTVV.

CDR3 nucleotide sequence: TGTGCCAGCAGCTTACGTACCGGGACGCAGGGGGGAGATACGCAGTATTTT. It specifies CASSLRTGTQGGDTQYF. This chain joins TRBV7-9 and TRBJ2-3; tentatively, D is TRBD1 (7 bases). This CDR3 has 17 amino acids. V lost 2 bases and J 5 bases, leaving 20 bases between the germline ends. The V gene's germline CDR1 is SEHNR and CDR2 FQNEAQ (reference sequence).

V usage is TRBV30 and J usage is TRBJ2-1, with TRBD1 matching 9 bases. This CDR3 has 15 residues. The ends lost 4 bases at V and 9 bases at J; junction bases unmatched: 13. The germline V gene has CDR1 GTSNPN and CDR2 SVGIG (reference sequence). CDR3 protein: CAWKRGTGIGGEQFF. As DNA, the CDR3 is TGTGCCTGGAAGAGGGGGACAGGGATTGGTGGTGAGCAGTTCTTC. The full variable domain, its missing parts supplied by reference TRBV30 and TRBJ2-1, is SQTIHQWPATLVQPVGSPLSLECTVEGTSNPNLYWYRQAAGRGLQLLFYSVGIGQISSEVPQNLSASRPQDRQFILSSKKLLLSDSGFYLCAWKRGTGIGGEQFFGPGTRLTVL.